These 15 T cell receptor beta chains were sequenced from one sample in a study of response to subunit inactivated influenza vaccine. TCRdb re-analysed the RT-PCR reads in MiXCR, keeping a single row per CDR3 protein. Counted here are 300,000 to 350,000 distinct CDR3 sequences, 21% occurring once; the ten biggest clones make up 10% to 13%. The sample consisted of PBMCs from blood, taken approximately 20 months after vaccination. Every receptor here comes from a man between 50 and 70 years old who received an inactivated influenza vaccine.

This clonotype came up a few times. This sequence joins TRBV29-1 and TRBJ1-1; the D is unclear. Trimming removed 4 bases at V and 3 bases at J, with 18 bases between. The CDR3 covers 15 residues. CDR1 and CDR2 (germline): SQVTM, ANQGSEA. The CDR3 sequence: CSVVRWTQTYTEAFF. CDR3 sequence (DNA): TGCAGCGTTGTTAGATGGACCCAAACATACACTGAAGCTTTCTTT. Variable domain in full (rest from reference TRBV29-1 and TRBJ1-1): SAVISQKPSRDICQRGTSLTIQCQVDSQVTMMFWYRQQPGQSLTLIATANQGSEATYESGFVIDKFPISRPNLTFSTLTVSNMSPEDSSIYLCSVVRWTQTYTEAFFGQGTRLTVV.

The CDR3 DNA sequence: TGTGCCAGCTCACCCCTCTCCTACGAGCAGTACTTC. This sequence encodes CASSPLSYEQYF. This chain connects TRBV18 to TRBJ2-7; D gene uncertain. Germline assignment: CDR1 KGHSH and CDR2 LQKENI. Deletions cut 3 bases from V and 0 bases from J, with 3 bases between. This CDR3 is built from 12 residues.

This clonotype was observed a few times. The rearrangement uses TRBV5-1 and TRBJ1-2; no clear D gene. Trimming stripped 1 base from V and 8 bases from J, with 12 bases between. In germline, CDR1 is SGHRS, CDR2 YFSETQ. The CDR3 covers 13 residues. The CDR3 loop reads CASSLSPLGGYTF. The CDR3 region has the DNA TGCGCCAGCAGCTTGAGTCCTCTTGGGGGCTACACCTTC.

About this clonotype: The CDR3 does not close with the conserved phenylalanine or tryptophan, likely indicating a read error. V gene TRBV10-3 combines with J gene TRBJ1-2; D is uncertain. Trimming cost V 0 bases and J 5 bases, with 7 bases left between them. The germline V gene has CDR1 ENHRY and CDR2 SYGVKD. This CDR3 spans 13 amino acids. In DNA, the CDR3 is TGTGCCATCAGTGAGTCAAATAAGTATGGCTACACCTCC. Its protein is CAISESNKYGYTS.

This clonotype appeared a few times. V and J are TRBV3-1 and TRBJ1-4; no reliable D call. The CDR3 runs 16 residues. CDR1 is LGHDT, CDR2 YNNKEL, per germline (reference sequence). V lost 4 bases and J 5 bases, leaving 17 bases between the germline ends. CDR3 DNA sequence: TGTGCCAGCAGCCCCGGTCAGAGCATGTACAATGAAAAACTGTTTTTT. It specifies CASSPGQSMYNEKLFF.

This clonotype showed up many times. The rearrangement uses TRBV6-1 and TRBJ2-1, with D possibly being TRBD1 or TRBD2 (6 bases each). The germline V and J ends were trimmed by 3 bases and 3 bases, with 15 bases remaining between them. The CDR3 spans 16 residues. CDR1 is MNHNS, CDR2 SASEGT, per germline. In DNA, the CDR3 is TGTGCCAGCAGTGACCTTGGGGGGCAGTTCTACAATGAGCAGTTCTTC. This translates into CASSDLGGQFYNEQFF.

V usage is TRBV7-9 and J usage is TRBJ2-1; TRBD1 or TRBD2 may be the D gene (5 bases each). The germline CDR1 and CDR2 sequences are SEHNR and FQNEAQ (reference sequence). The CDR3 runs 16 residues. Trimming left V 5 bases short and J 9 bases short, with 23 bases between. The CDR3 loop reads CASSNRNQGEVVEQFF. DNA of the CDR3: TGTGCCAGCAGCAACAGAAACCAGGGAGAGGTGGTTGAGCAGTTCTTC.

This clonotype was observed a few times. This rearrangement joins TRBV11-2 to TRBJ2-7, with TRBD1 identical over 9 bases. J gave up 4 bases and V 11 bases, and 9 bases lay outside the gene matches. Germline values: CDR1 SGHAT, CDR2 FQNNGV. CDR3 length: 13 amino acids. The CDR3 reads CAELRGQGYEQYF. The CDR3 region has the DNA TGTGCCGAGCTCAGGGGACAGGGTTACGAGCAGTACTTC.

A few counts support this clonotype. This sequence joins TRBV6-2 or TRBV6-3 and TRBJ1-1, with unresolved D. Germline V gives CDR1 MNHEY, CDR2 SVGEGT. V lost 6 bases to trimming and J lost 11 bases, with 16 bases between them. This CDR3 region has 12 residues. CDR3 loop: CASRRPTLEAFF. The CDR3 coding sequence is TGTGCCAGCAGGCGCCCAACCCTGGAGGCTTTCTTT.

The chain employs TRBV7-9 and TRBJ2-1; tentatively, D is TRBD2 (5 bases). The germline V and J ends were trimmed by 5 bases and 10 bases, with 15 bases remaining between them. There are 13 residues in the CDR3. Germline-derived CDR1 and CDR2 are SEHNR and FQNEAQ (reference sequence). The CDR3 DNA follows: TGTGCCAGCAGCCCACTGGGAGATCAGGAGCAGTTCTTC. It is translated as CASSPLGDQEQFF. Filled out from reference TRBV7-9 and TRBJ2-1, the complete variable domain reads DTGVSQNPRHKITKRGQNVTFRCDPISEHNRLYWYRQTLGQGPEFLTYFQNEAQLEKSRLLSDRFSAERPKGSFSTLEIQRTEQGDSAMYLCASSPLGDQEQFFGPGTRLTVL.

This clonotype was found many times. The chain combines TRBV25-1 with TRBJ1-4; D not resolved. Germline assignment: CDR1 MGHDK and CDR2 SYGVNS. The CDR3 sequence is 15 residues long. The ends were cut back, 1 base at V and 7 bases at J, with 13 bases in the middle. CDR3 loop: CASSEFLSFGEKLFF. For the CDR3, the DNA is TGTGCCAGCAGTGAATTTCTTTCCTTTGGTGAAAAACTGTTTTTT.

The table lists this clonotype with many counts. The chain carries TRBV6-2 or TRBV6-3 and TRBJ1-1; D ambiguous. The length of the CDR3 is 14 residues. Trimming took off 6 bases at V and 4 bases at J, with 15 bases between the two ends. CDR1 and CDR2 from the germline V gene are MNHEY and SVGEGT. Here the CDR3 DNA reads TGTGCCAGCAGAGTACTATGGGATTCCACTGAAGCTTTCTTT. The encoded protein is CASRVLWDSTEAFF.

CDR3 loop: CASSDGLAGEETQYF. CDR3 DNA sequence: TGCGCCAGCAGCGACGGACTAGCAGGAGAAGAGACCCAGTACTTC. The chain uses TRBV4-1 and TRBJ2-5; the match to TRBD2 covers 8 bases. The germline V gene encodes CDR1 MGHRA and CDR2 YSYEKL. The CDR3 spans 15 residues. Unmatched junction bases numbered 8, after V lost 5 bases and J lost 3 bases.

Only a few counts were recorded for this clonotype. This chain joins TRBV5-6 and TRBJ2-2, with D perhaps being TRBD1 or TRBD2 (5 bases each). Germline V gene sequence: CDR1 SGHDT, CDR2 YYEEEE. The CDR3 spans 14 residues. The V gene lost 4 bases and the J gene lost 7 bases, with 14 bases spanning the gap. CDR3 in DNA: TGTGCCAGCAGCGCCGGGGACGGATACGGGGAGCTGTTTTTT. Protein product: CASSAGDGYGELFF.

This clonotype was found a few times. V usage is TRBV19 and J usage is TRBJ1-2, with unresolved D. This CDR3 spans 12 amino acids. Trimming removed 1 base from V and 8 bases from J, with 8 bases in between. CDR1 and CDR2 from the germline V gene are LNHDA and SQIVND (reference sequence). The DNA of the CDR3 is TGTGCCAGTAGTATAGGCCAGGACGGCTACACCTTC. It translates to CASSIGQDGYTF.